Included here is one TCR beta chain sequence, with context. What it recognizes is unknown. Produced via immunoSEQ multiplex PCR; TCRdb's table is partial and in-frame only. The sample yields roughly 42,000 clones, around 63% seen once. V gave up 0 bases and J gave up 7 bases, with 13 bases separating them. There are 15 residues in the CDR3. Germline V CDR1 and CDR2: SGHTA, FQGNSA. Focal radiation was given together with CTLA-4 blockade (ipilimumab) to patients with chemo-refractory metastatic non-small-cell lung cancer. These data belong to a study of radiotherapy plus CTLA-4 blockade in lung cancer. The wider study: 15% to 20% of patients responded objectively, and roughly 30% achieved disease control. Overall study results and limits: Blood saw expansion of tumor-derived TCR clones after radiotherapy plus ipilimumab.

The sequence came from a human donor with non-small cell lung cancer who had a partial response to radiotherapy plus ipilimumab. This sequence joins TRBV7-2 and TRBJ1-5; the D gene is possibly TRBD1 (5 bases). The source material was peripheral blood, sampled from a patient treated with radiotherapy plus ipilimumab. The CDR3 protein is CASSLASQGPQPQHF. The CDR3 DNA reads TGTGCCAGCAGCTTAGCGTCGCAGGGTCCACAGCCCCAGCATTTT.